The TCR beta chain under discussion was sequenced for a study of Graves' ophthalmopathy and Graves' hyperthyroidism. Transcripts of RNA were the source for amplifying TCR beta CDR3 regions. Second-round multiplex PCR came after first-round RT-PCR with HTBI primers. From the multiplex PCR reads, TCRdb called clonotypes with MiXCR, one entry per CDR3 protein. The data hold about 400,000 distinct CDR3 sequences, with roughly 14% observed a single time. This clonotype was detected many times. Its target is not known. Calling hyperthyroidism stable required that no ophthalmopathy show up within 18 months of follow-up. Each diagnosis was determined on the basis of clinical symptoms, serum thyroxine, TRAb, thyroid ultrasound and orbital computed tomography. Sampling under 12 ml of fresh peripheral blood provided the PBMCs. Germline CDR1 reads MNHNS; CDR2 reads SASEGT. The CDR3 consists of 14 residues. The V end lost 6 bases, the J end lost 1 base, and 12 bases lay between the germline ends.

Findings and caveats of the study: Built on 13 signatures, a model told ophthalmopathy apart from stable hyperthyroidism with about 91% sensitivity and approximately 81% specificity.

The clonotype was recovered from a woman between 18 and 29 years old with stable Graves' hyperthyroidism. Material for sequencing was peripheral blood. This rearrangement joins TRBV6-1 to TRBJ1-1; D uncertain. Written as DNA, the CDR3 is TGTGCCAGCAGCCATAACTTTGGGAACACTGAAGCTTTCTTT. Its translation: CASSHNFGNTEAFF.